The following is a T cell receptor beta chain sequence with its context. The data were taken from a study of blood T cell repertoires in COVID-19. About the research overall: PBMCs, B-cell-depleted T cells, or T cells provided the cDNA or gDNA that made up the material.

Measured with immunoSEQ multiplex PCR; TCRdb has only the in-frame clones, and not every one. The sample lists over 120,000 clones; roughly four fifths were seen once. The clonotype was recovered from a woman between 55 and 75 years old with acute or convalescent COVID-19. The sample taken for sequencing was peripheral blood.

The CDR3 region is CASSKDRGDYGYTF. The CDR3 DNA sequence: TGTGCCAGCAGCAAGGACAGGGGTGACTATGGCTACACCTTC. The rearrangement joins TRBV9 to TRBJ1-2, with 9 bases matching TRBD1. Germline V lookup: CDR1 SGDLS, CDR2 YYNGEE. The CDR3 runs 14 residues. The V segment lost 4 bases and the J segment 3 bases; nucleotides outside the gene matches: 4.